The 10 T cell receptor beta chains given below trace back to one sample, sequenced in a study of blood T cell repertoires in COVID-19. Repertoires were generated with immunoSEQ multiplex PCR, while TCRdb's copy carries only in-frame clones and drops some. The sample carries 250,000 to 300,000 clones, around 85% recorded once. Sequenced input: peripheral blood. Receptors were obtained from a woman between 25 and 40 years old with COVID-19, enrolled during active disease.

The chain employs TRBV10-3 and TRBJ1-1; TRBD1 matches at 7 bases. The CDR3 loop spans 14 amino acids. Germline V gene data show CDR1 as ENHRY and CDR2 as SYGVKD. Germline trimming cut 6 bases from V and 5 bases from J; bases unmatched to any gene: 9. The CDR3 loop reads CAISETGVSTEAFF. For the CDR3, the DNA is TGTGCCATCAGCGAAACAGGGGTCAGTACTGAAGCTTTCTTT.

The CDR3 DNA sequence: TGTGCCAGCAGCACCCGACAGGGGATCCCAGATACGCAGTATTTT. Its protein product is CASSTRQGIPDTQYF. This chain links TRBV9 with TRBJ2-3; TRBD1 matches at 8 bases. Unmatched junction bases numbered 8, after V lost 4 bases and J lost 4 bases. This CDR3 has 15 residues. The V gene's germline CDR1 is SGDLS and CDR2 YYNGEE.

The rearrangement uses TRBV6-6 and TRBJ1-1; D perhaps matches TRBD1 (6 bases). CDR1 is MNHNY and CDR2 is SVGAGI in the germline V gene (reference sequence). Trimming stripped 7 bases from V and 1 base from J, with 13 bases between. The CDR3 loop spans 14 amino acids. The CDR3 loop reads CASKKTGRNTEAFF. CDR3 sequence (DNA): TGTGCCAGCAAAAAAACAGGGCGGAACACTGAAGCTTTCTTT.

The V gene is TRBV29-1, the J gene TRBJ1-1; tentative D call: TRBD1 (5 bases). V gave up 5 bases and J gave up 7 bases, with 17 bases separating them. The CDR3 is 13 amino acids. In germline, CDR1 is SQVTM, CDR2 ANQGSEA. The CDR3 region is CSVITGKFVEAFF. CDR3 nucleotide sequence: TGCAGCGTTATTACAGGAAAATTTGTTGAAGCTTTCTTT.

V and J are TRBV5-1 and TRBJ1-1; no clear D gene. This CDR3 has 15 amino acids. Trimming cost V 0 bases and J 4 bases, with 13 bases left between them. Looked up from germline, CDR1 is SGHRS and CDR2 is YFSETQ. In nucleotides, the CDR3 is TGCGCCAGCAGCTTGGAGGGATCCGGGGTCACTGAAGCTTTCTTT. It encodes CASSLEGSGVTEAFF.

The table lists this clone with a few counts. The rearrangement joins TRBV5-1 to TRBJ1-1, with D perhaps TRBD1 (5 bases). Germline assignment: CDR1 SGHRS and CDR2 YFSETQ. Trimming cost V 2 bases and J 4 bases, with 6 bases left between them. This CDR3 has 12 residues. The CDR3, as DNA: TGCGCCAGCAGCTTCGGGGGCACTGAAGCTTTCTTT. This gives the protein CASSFGGTEAFF.

V usage is TRBV2 and J usage is TRBJ2-1; perhaps TRBD1 as D (6 bases). V shed 5 bases and J shed 2 bases, with 13 bases lying between them. The CDR3 loop spans 15 amino acids. Germline CDR1 and CDR2: SNHLY and FYNNEI. The CDR3 is CASSIDRIPYNEQFF. DNA of the CDR3: TGTGCCAGCAGTATCGACAGGATTCCCTACAATGAGCAGTTCTTC.

The chain uses TRBV10-3 and TRBJ2-7, with a weak D call TRBD1 (5 bases). V lost 6 bases to trimming and J lost 2 bases, with 11 bases between them. The CDR3 totals 13 residues. The germline V gene has CDR1 ENHRY and CDR2 SYGVKD. The CDR3 region has the DNA TGTGCCATCAGAGTAGACAGAACCTACGAGCAGTACTTC. Translating gives CAIRVDRTYEQYF.

The J gene is TRBJ2-5, the V gene TRBV4-2, with 8 bases identical to TRBD2. CDR3 size: 18 residues. With V trimmed by 1 base and J by 0 bases, 10 bases remained unmatched. Germline V gene sequence: CDR1 LGHNA, CDR2 YNFKEQ. The CDR3 loop reads CASSQGPLGSGNQETQYF. In nucleotides, the CDR3 is TGTGCCAGCAGCCAAGGGCCCCTAGGTAGCGGGAACCAAGAGACCCAGTACTTC.

The CDR3 sequence: CAWSEIGGVLAQHF. For the CDR3, the DNA is TGTGCCTGGAGTGAGATTGGGGGGGTGTTAGCCCAGCATTTT. The chain links TRBV30 to TRBJ1-5; D perhaps matches TRBD1 (5 bases). V was clipped by 1 base and J by 11 bases, with 18 bases between them. Germline V CDR1 and CDR2: GTSNPN, SVGIG (reference sequence). This CDR3 is 14 amino acids long.